This T cell receptor beta chain was captured in a study of cytomegalovirus exposure and HLA in healthy donors. General study points: In a later analysis, at a false discovery rate of 0.05, fewer than 20,000 TCR beta sequences matched HLA alleles. Several of the most significant clusters appeared linked to common viral pathogens, based on a later analysis. In an earlier analysis, in 587 donors, most V segments appeared productive either ~90% or ~30% of the time. Reports credit the classifier with highly specific, highly sensitive diagnosis of cytomegalovirus status.

V was clipped by 0 bases and J by 12 bases, with 6 bases between them. Germline CDR1 MNHNS, CDR2 SASEGT. There are 10 residues in the CDR3. This clone showed up just a few times. What it binds is not known. It was with 60 Vbeta and 13 Jbeta primers that the PCR ran. This table comes from immunoSEQ multiplex PCR, and its TCRdb copy is limited to in-frame clones, with some not included. Of 99,000 or so clones detected, approximately 78% appear once; the ten largest clones hold roughly 1.8%. The rearrangement joins TRBV6-1 to TRBJ2-7; tentative D call: TRBD1 (5 bases). The clonotype was recovered from a woman in her thirties or forties in good health and CMV-seronegative. The sequenced sample consisted of PBMCs. Here the CDR3 reads CASSEAGAYF. CDR3 sequence (DNA): TGTGCCAGCAGTGAAGCAGGGGCGTACTTC.